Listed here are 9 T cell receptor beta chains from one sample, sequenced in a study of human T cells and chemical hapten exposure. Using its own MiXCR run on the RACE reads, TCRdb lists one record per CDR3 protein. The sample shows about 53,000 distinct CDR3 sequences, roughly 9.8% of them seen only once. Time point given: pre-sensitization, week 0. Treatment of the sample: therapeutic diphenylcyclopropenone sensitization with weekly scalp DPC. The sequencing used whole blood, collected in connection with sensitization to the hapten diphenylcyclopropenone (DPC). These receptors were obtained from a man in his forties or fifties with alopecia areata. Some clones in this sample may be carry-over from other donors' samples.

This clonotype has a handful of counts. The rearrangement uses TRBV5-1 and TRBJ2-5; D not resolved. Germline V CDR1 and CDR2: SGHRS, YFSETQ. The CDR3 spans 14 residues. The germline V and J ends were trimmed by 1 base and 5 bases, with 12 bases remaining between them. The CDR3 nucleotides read TGCGCCAGCAGCTTGTCGACCTTAAGCGAGACCCAGTACTTC. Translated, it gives CASSLSTLSETQYF. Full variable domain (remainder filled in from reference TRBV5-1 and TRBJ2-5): KAGVTQTPRYLIKTRGQQVTLSCSPISGHRSVSWYQQTPGQGLQFLFEYFSETQRNKGNFPGRFSGRQFSNSRSEMNVSTLELGDSALYLCASSLSTLSETQYFGPGTRLLVL.

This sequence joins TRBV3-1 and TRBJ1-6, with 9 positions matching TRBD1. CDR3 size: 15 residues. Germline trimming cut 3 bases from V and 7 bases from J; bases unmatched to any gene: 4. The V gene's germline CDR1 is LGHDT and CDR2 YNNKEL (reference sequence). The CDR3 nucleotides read TGTGCCAGCAGCCACGGGACAGGGCAGAATTCACCCCTCCACTTT. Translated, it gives CASSHGTGQNSPLHF.

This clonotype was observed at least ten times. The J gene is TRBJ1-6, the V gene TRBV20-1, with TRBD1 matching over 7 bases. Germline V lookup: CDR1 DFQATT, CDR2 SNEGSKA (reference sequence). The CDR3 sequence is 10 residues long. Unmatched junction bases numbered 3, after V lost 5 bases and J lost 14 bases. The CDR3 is CSAHRGALHF. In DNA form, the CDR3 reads TGCAGTGCTCACAGGGGAGCCCTCCACTTT.

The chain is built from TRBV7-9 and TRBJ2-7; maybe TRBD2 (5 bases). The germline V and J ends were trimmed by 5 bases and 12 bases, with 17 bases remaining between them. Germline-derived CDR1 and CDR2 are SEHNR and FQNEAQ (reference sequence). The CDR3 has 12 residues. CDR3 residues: CASSRKLTGMYF. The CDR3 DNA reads TGTGCCAGCAGCCGGAAATTGACGGGAATGTACTTC.

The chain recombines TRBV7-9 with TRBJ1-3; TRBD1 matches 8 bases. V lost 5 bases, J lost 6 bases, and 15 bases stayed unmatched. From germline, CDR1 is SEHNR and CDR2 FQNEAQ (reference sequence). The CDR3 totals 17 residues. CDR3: CASSRNSGGAGSNTIYF. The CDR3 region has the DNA TGTGCCAGCAGCCGAAATTCAGGGGGCGCGGGTTCAAACACCATATATTTT.

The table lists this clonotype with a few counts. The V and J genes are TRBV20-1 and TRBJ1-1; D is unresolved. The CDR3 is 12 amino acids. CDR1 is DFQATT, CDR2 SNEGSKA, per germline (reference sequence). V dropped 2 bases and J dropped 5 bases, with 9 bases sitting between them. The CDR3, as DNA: TGCAGTGCTAGAAGGACTAGGACTGAAGCTTTCTTT. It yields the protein CSARRTRTEAFF.

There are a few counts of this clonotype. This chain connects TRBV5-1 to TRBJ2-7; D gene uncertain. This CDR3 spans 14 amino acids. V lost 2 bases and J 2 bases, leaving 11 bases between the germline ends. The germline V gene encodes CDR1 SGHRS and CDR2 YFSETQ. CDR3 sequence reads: CASSFRAEPYEQYF. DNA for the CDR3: TGCGCCAGCAGCTTTAGGGCGGAACCCTACGAGCAGTACTTC.

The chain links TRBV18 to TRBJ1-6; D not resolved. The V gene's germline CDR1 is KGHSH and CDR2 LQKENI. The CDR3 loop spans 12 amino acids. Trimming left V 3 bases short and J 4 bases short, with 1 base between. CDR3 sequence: CASSPYNSPLHF. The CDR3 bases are TGTGCCAGCTCACCTTATAATTCACCCCTCCACTTT.

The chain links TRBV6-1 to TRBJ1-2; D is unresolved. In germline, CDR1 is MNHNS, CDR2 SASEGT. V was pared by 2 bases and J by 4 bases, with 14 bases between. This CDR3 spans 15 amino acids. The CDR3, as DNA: TGTGCCAGCAGTGAATCTGGGATTAAAGGCTATGGCTACACCTTC. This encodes CASSESGIKGYGYTF.